The source of this T cell receptor (beta chain) is a study of T cells after posttransplantation cyclophosphamide. Sequencing used immunoSEQ multiplex PCR; TCRdb keeps in-frame clones, though not all of them. The sample has some 12,000 clones; approximately 81% are singletons. Germline V CDR1 and CDR2: SEHNR, FQNEAQ (reference sequence). The CDR3 runs to 15 residues. V shed 2 bases and J shed 2 bases, with 9 bases lying between them. Busulfan-fludarabine conditioning, marrow transplant, and cyclophosphamide on days +3 and +4 were administered. The source of this sequence is a female patient between 50 and 59 years old who received an allogeneic stem cell transplant from a related donor, was CMV-positive, and had no GVHD. Some T cells may have come from the graft donor. The sample here was PBMCs, taken after allogeneic stem cell transplant with posttransplant cyclophosphamide. This sequence joins TRBV7-9 and TRBJ1-4; no firm D call. The CDR3 protein is CASSLRRETNEKLFF. CDR3 coding DNA: TGTGCCAGCAGCTTAAGGAGGGAGACTAATGAAAAACTGTTTTTT.